A single sample gave rise to the 6 T cell receptor beta chains below, sequenced in a study of cytomegalovirus exposure and HLA in healthy donors. Both 60 Vbeta primers and 13 Jbeta primers went into the PCR. Clones were sequenced by immunoSEQ multiplex PCR, and TCRdb holds only the in-frame ones, with some missing. The table records around 140,000 clones, about four fifths of them present only once. Sequences were obtained from PBMCs. These receptors were taken from a male donor in good health and CMV-seronegative.

This chain links TRBV7-9 with TRBJ2-2, with D possibly being TRBD1 (6 bases). CDR1 and CDR2 from the germline V gene are SEHNR and FQNEAQ (reference sequence). The CDR3 totals 16 residues. Trimming cost V 4 bases and J 6 bases, with 18 bases left between them. The CDR3 reads CASSSRRTVGAGELFF. CDR3 nucleotide sequence: TGTGCCAGCAGCTCGCGACGGACAGTGGGCGCCGGGGAGCTGTTTTTT.

This clone came up a few times. The V gene is TRBV5-1, the J gene TRBJ1-3, with no clear D. This CDR3 is built from 14 residues. Germline CDR1 and CDR2: SGHRS and YFSETQ. V lost 4 bases and J lost 3, with 11 bases in between. Written as DNA, the CDR3 is TGCGCCAGCAGCCTGGGTGGAGGTGGAAACACCATATATTTT. Translation: CASSLGGGGNTIYF.

The chain links TRBV5-6 to TRBJ2-2, with 9 nucleotides matching TRBD1. The CDR3 has 16 amino acids. Germline CDR1 and CDR2: SGHDT and YYEEEE. Germline trimming cut 4 bases from V and 1 base from J; bases unmatched to any gene: 5. The chain's CDR3 is CASSTPGQGNTGELFF. DNA for the CDR3: TGTGCCAGCAGCACCCCGGGACAGGGGAACACCGGGGAGCTGTTTTTT.

The chain employs TRBV30 and TRBJ2-6, with D hard to call. Germline assignment: CDR1 GTSNPN and CDR2 SVGIG (reference sequence). This CDR3 is built from 11 residues. The CDR3 DNA reads TGTAGTTCGGCTGGGGCCAACGTCCTGACTTTC. It encodes CSSAGANVLTF.

The rearrangement links TRBV11-2 to TRBJ2-2; D is perhaps TRBD1 (5 bases). Germline lookup yields CDR1 SGHAT and CDR2 FQNNGV. Trimming left V 7 bases short and J 3 bases short, with 9 bases between. This CDR3 has 13 amino acids. Here the CDR3 reads CASTRADTGELFF. The CDR3 DNA is TGTGCCAGCACCAGGGCCGACACCGGGGAGCTGTTTTTT.

This clone was seen more than once but under ten times. At the DNA level, this CDR3 is encoded by other sequences in the same sample as well. V and J are TRBV4-3 and TRBJ2-5; D is perhaps TRBD1 (6 bases). CDR1 is LGHNA and CDR2 is YSLEER in the germline V gene. The CDR3 is 14 amino acids. V lost 3 bases and J lost 5, with 13 bases in between. The CDR3 DNA sequence: TGCGCCAGCAGCCAGGGGCAGGGGTCGGAGACCCAGTACTTC. It encodes CASSQGQGSETQYF.